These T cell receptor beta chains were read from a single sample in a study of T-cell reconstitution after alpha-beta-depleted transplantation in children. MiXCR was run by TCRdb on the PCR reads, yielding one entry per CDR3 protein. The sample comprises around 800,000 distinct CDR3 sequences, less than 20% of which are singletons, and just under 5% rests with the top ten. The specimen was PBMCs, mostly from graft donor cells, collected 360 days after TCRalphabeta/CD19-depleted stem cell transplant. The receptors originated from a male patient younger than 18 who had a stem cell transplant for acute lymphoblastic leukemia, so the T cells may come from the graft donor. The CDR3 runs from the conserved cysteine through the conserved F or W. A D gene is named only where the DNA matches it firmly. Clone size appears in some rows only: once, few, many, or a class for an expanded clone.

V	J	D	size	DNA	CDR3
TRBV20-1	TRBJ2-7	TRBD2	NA	TGCAGTGCTAGAGTCGAGACTAGCGGGAGGGGTTACGAGCAGTACTTC	CSARVETSGRGYEQYF
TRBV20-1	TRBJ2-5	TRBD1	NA	TGCAGTGCTAGCGACGGGGGCACAGGGGGCGGCAAGACCCAGTACTTC	CSASDGGTGGGKTQYF
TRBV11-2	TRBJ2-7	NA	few	TGTGCCAGCAGCTCATTAAGTGGGACCTTAGAAAGCTACGAGCAGTACTTC	CASSSLSGTLESYEQYF
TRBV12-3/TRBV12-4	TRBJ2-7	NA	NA	TGTGCCAGCTCTCAGACACCTACCTACGAGCAGTACTTC	CASSQTPTYEQYF
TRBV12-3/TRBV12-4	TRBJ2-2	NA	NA	TGTGCCAGCAGTTTAAACAGACCTTCGAACACCGGGGAGCTGTTTTTT	CASSLNRPSNTGELFF
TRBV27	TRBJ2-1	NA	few	TGTGCCAGCAGCCAGTCAGGGGCCCAAGCCCTTTACAATGAGCAGTTCTTC	CASSQSGAQALYNEQFF
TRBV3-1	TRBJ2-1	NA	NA	TGTGCCAGCAGCCAGTACAGGGCAACCTACAATGAGCAGTTCTTC	CASSQYRATYNEQFF
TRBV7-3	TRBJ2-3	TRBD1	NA	TGTGCCAGCAGCCCGGACAGGGACCGCACAGATACGCAGTATTTT	CASSPDRDRTDTQYF
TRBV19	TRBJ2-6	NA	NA	TGTGCCAGTTCACGCCTCGAGGGGGCCAACGTCCTGACTTTC	CASSRLEGANVLTF
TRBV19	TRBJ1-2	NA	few	TGTGCCAGTAGTGCCAGAAAATTCTATGGCTACACCTTC	CASSARKFYGYTF
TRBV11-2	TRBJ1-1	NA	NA	TGTGCCAGCAGCCCCAGGAGGGTCGGGGAAGCTTTCTTT	CASSPRRVGEAFF
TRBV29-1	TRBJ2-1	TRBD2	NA	TGCAGCTCCCGAGGTCGGGGGGGCTCTTACAATGAGCAGTTCTTC	CSSRGRGGSYNEQFF
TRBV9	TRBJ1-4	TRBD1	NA	TGTGCCAGCAGCGTAGGAGACAGGGAGCTAAAACTGTTTTTT	CASSVGDRELKLFF
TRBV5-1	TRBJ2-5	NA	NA	TGCGCCAGCAGATTGGTCCCAGGGGAGACCCAGTACTTC	CASRLVPGETQYF
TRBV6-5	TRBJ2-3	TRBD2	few	TGTGCCAGCAGTTTTTTTACTAGCGGGAGAACAGATACGCAGTATTTT	CASSFFTSGRTDTQYF
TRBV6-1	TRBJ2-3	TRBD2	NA	TGTACCAGCAGCTCCCTAGCGGGACCACATACGCAGTATTTT	CTSSSLAGPHTQYF